In this sample, the clone carrying this T cell receptor (beta chain) turned up many times. What it binds is unknown. Library preparation followed earlier protocols using designated TCR primers. TCRdb redid the calling of the PCR reads with MiXCR, one entry per CDR3 protein. This table holds 62,000 or so distinct CDR3 sequences, around 18% found once. Naive CD8 T cells were sorted as CD8+CD4-CCR7+CD45RA+. The data were obtained in a study of molecular identifiers for immune sequencing clone quantification. General observations from the study: Sizes of highly expanded clones could be underestimated through identical TCRs sharing a barcode. Spiked Jurkat TCR RNA equivalent to one cell was reportedly detectable in about a million naive cells.

Trimming shortened V by 5 bases and J by 2 bases, and 14 bases separated the two germline ends. This CDR3 spans 15 amino acids. Germline CDR1 SEHNR, CDR2 FQNEAQ (reference sequence). The TCR was taken from a human donor in good health. Some libraries in this study had Jurkat cell RNA spiked in. J is TRBJ2-3 and V is TRBV7-9; possible D gene TRBD2, 5 bases. The sequenced sample was naive CD8+ T cells from blood, with Jurkat cell RNA spiked in. The sample's subset: FACS-sorted CD8+CD4-CCR7+CD45RA+ naive T cells. For the CDR3, the DNA is TGTGCCAGCAGCCCTTGGACTTACCTCACAGATACGCAGTATTTT. Protein: CASSPWTYLTDTQYF.